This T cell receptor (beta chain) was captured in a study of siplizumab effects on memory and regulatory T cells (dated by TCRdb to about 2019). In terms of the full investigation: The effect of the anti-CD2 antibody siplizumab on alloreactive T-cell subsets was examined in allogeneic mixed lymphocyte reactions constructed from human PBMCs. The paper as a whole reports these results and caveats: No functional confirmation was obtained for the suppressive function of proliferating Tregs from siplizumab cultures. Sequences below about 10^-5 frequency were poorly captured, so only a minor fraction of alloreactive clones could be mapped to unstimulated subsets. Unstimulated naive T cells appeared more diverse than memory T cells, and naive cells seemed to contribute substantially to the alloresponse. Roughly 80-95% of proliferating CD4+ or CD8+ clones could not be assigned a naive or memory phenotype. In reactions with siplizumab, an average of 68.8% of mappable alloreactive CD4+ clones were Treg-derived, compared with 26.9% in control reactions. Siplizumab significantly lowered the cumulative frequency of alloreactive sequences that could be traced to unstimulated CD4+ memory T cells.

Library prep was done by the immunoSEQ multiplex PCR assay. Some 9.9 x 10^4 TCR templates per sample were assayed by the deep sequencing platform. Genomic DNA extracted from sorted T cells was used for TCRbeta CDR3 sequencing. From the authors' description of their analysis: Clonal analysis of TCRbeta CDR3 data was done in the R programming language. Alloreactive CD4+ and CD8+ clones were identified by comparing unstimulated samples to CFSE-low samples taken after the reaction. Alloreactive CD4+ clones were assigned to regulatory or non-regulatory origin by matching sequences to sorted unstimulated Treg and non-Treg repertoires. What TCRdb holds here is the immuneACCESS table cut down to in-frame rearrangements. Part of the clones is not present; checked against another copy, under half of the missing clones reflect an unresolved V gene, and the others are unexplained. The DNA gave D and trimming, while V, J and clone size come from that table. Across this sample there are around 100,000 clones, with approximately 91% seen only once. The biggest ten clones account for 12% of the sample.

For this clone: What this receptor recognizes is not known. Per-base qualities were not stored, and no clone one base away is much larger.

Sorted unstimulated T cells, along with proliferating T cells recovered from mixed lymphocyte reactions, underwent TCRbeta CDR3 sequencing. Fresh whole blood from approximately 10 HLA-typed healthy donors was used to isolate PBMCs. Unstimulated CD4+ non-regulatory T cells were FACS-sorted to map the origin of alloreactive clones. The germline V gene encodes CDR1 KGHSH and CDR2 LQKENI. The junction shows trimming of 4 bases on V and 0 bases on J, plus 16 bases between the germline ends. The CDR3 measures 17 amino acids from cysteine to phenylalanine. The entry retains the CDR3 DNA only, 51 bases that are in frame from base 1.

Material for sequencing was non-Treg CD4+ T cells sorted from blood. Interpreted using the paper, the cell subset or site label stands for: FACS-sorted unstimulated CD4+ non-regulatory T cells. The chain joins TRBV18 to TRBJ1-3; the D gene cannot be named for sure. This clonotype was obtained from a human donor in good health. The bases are TGTGCCAGCTCACTACGATTACGGGAAGACTCTGGAAACACCATATATTTT. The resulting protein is CASSLRLREDSGNTIYF.